This entry features one T cell receptor (beta chain) sequence. Its antigen specificity is not known. No base quality information exists; no much larger clone differs at one position. This entry is derived from a study of blood T cell repertoires in COVID-19 (TCRdb year 2020). Looking at the study overall: Samples covering the acute and convalescent phases of COVID-19 were provided by collaborators in the United States, Italy and Spain. The material from the prospective study consisted of cDNA or gDNA derived from T cells, B-cell-depleted T cells, or PBMCs. Deeply sampled blood TCRbeta repertoires from subjects exposed to, actively infected with, or recovered from COVID-19 were included in the dataset. The repertoires were made available in a free public database intended to serve as a resource for research on the immune response to SARS-CoV-2. Samples were obtained from the ongoing ImmuneRACE study (first 160 participants) and from over a thousand subjects provided by 6 global collaborators. A de-identified subject ID, COVID-19 status, age in years and sex were almost always included in the sample metadata. Where HLA class I and class II types were available, the types were taken from metadata supplied by the sample provider, not from assay-based typing. The study at large found these results: How much clinical and demographic metadata was included differed by source and by participant, and the metadata was provided uncurated.

One collaborating source in Seattle enrolled patients during active infection and followed them longitudinally through the course of disease. The collaborating institutions used their own protocols to collect whole blood in K2EDTA tubes. For TCRbeta analysis, collaborators shipped samples as frozen whole blood, isolated PBMCs, or DNA extracted from either of those sample types. TCRbeta CDR3 regions were amplified from genomic DNA by means of the immunoSEQ Assay, a bias-controlled multiplex PCR. As for the original processing: The number of nucleated cells in each sample was estimated from the amplification of reference gene primers within the assay. To quantify the absolute abundance of each unique TCRbeta CDR3 rearrangement, sequence reads were collapsed and filtered. For each sample, productive Simpson clonality was calculated as the square root of Simpson's diversity index over productive rearrangements. TCRdb obtained this table from immuneACCESS and retained in-frame rearrangements with V and J assigned. These tables miss some clones; where compared with another copy, unresolved V genes account for less than half of the shortfall, and the remainder is unexplained. V and J calls and clone size are as listed in that table; D and trimming were resolved from the DNA. Within this sample are under 250,000 clones, with 65% to 90% of them counted one time only. The ten largest make up under 14% of the sample.

This clonotype was obtained from a middle-aged man with COVID-19, enrolled during active disease. Material: peripheral blood.

The DNA sequence is given as TGCGCCAGCAGCTTGGTGGACAGGGAAGTTGGCGAGCAGTACTTC. It specifies CASSLVDREVGEQYF. In this chain, TRBV5-1 is recombined with TRBJ2-7; a stretch of 8 junction bases matches TRBD1. CDR1 and CDR2 were assigned from the germline V gene as SGHRS and YFSETQ. The CDR3 spans 15 residues, from the cysteine through the phenylalanine. Just CDR3 DNA is preserved here, 45 bases in frame from base 1. The germline V end is reduced by 0 bases and the J end by 6 bases; junction bases left unmatched: 8. The CDR3 plus the reference TRBV5-1 and TRBJ2-7 genes for the other parts give the full variable domain: KAGVTQTPRYLIKTRGQQVTLSCSPISGHRSVSWYQQTPGQGLQFLFEYFSETQRNKGNFPGRFSGRQFSNSRSEMNVSTLELGDSALYLCASSLVDREVGEQYFGPGTRLTVT.